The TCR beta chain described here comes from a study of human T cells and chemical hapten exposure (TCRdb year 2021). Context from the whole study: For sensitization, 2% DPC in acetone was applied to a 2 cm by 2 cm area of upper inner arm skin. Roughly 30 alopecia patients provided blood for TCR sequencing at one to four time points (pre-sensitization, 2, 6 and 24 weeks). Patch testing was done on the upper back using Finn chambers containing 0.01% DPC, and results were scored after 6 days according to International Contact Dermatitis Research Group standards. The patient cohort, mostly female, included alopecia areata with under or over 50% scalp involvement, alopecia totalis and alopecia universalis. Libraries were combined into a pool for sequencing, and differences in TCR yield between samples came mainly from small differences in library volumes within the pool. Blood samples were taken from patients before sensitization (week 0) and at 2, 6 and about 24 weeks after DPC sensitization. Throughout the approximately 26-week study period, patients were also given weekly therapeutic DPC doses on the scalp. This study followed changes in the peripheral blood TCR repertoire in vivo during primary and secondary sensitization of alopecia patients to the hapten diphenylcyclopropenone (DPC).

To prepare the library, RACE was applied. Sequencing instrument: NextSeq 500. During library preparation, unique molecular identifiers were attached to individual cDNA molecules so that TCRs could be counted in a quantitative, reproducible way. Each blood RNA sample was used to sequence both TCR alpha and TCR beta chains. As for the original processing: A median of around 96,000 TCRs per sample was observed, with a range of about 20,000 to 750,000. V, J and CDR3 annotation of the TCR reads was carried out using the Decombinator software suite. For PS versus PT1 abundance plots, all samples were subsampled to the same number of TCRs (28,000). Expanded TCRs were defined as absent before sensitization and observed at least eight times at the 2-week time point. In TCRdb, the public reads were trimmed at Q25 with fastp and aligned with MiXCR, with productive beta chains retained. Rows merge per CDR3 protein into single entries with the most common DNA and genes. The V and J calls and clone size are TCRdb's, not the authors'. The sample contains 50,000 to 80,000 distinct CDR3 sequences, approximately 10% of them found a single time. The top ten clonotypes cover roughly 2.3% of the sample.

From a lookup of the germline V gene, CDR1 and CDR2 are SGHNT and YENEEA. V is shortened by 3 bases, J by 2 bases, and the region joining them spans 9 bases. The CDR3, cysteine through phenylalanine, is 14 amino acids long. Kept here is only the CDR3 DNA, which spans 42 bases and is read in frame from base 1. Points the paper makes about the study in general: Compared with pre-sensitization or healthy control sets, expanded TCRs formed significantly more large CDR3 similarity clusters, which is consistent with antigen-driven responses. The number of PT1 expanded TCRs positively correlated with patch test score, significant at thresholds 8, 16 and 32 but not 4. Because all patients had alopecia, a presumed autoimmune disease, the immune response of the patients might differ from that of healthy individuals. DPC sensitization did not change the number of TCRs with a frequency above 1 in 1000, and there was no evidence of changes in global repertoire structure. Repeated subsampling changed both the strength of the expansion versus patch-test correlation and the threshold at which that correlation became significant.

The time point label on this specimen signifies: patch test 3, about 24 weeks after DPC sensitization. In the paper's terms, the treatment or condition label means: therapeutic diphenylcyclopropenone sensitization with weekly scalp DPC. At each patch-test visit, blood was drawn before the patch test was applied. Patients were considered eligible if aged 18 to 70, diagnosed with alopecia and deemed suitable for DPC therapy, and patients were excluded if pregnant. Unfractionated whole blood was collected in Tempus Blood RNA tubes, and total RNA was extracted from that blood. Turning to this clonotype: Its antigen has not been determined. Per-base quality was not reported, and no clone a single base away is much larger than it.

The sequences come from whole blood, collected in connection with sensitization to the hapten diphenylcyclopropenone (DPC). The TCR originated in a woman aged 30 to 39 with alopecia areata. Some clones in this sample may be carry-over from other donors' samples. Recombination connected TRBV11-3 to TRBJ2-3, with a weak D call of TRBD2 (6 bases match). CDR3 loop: CASSFSGDTDTQYF. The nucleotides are TGTGCCAGCAGCTTTAGCGGAGACACAGATACGCAGTATTTT.